This T cell receptor (beta chain) stems from a study of vaccination effects on CD4 cells after COVID-19. Study in general: Two-dose vaccination with either BNT162b2 or mRNA-1273 was given to the participants. Whole-study results and caveats: The authors studied few convalescent patients and collected no early post-infection timepoints. Healthy vaccinees showed cross-reactivity with common cold coronaviruses in only 1 of 255 vaccine-induced clones.

This table comes from immunoSEQ multiplex PCR, and its TCRdb copy is limited to in-frame clones, with some not included. The sample has tens of thousands of clones; approximately 73% are singletons. CDR3 length: 13 amino acids. With 2 bases removed from V and 2 bases from J, the gap between germline ends came to 7 bases. ViraFEST expansion of antigen-specific CD4+ T cells with viral peptide pools preceded sequencing. Isolation of CD4+ T cells took place after more than 9 days of culture. According to the study, vaccine recipients showed no prior SARS-CoV-2 infection and negative nucleocapsid antibodies. For each well, two million PBMC were cultured with around 9.8 IU/ml IL-2 and roughly 9.8 ug/ml peptides. This clone was detected only a few times. Antigen specificity is unknown.

The specimen was CD4+ T cells from PBMCs cultured with SARS-CoV-2 spike peptides, collected before COVID-19 vaccination. The chain uses TRBV12-3 or TRBV12-4 and TRBJ2-7, with a tentative D call TRBD2 (6 bases). The TCR comes from a human donor who received a COVID-19 vaccine. CDR3 amino acids: CASSLRGTYEQYF. CDR3 DNA: TGTGCCAGCAGTTTACGCGGGACCTACGAGCAGTACTTC.